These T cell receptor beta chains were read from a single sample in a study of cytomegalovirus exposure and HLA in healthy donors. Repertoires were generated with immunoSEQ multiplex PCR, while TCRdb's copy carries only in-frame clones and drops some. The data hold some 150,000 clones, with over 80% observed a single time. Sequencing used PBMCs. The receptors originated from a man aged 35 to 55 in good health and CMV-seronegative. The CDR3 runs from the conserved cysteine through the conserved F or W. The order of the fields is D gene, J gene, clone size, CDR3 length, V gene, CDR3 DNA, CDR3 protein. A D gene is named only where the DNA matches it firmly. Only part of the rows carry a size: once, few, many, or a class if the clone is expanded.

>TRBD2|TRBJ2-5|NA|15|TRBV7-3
TGTGCCAGCAGCTCCACTAGCGGGAGCGGAGAGACCCAGTACTTC
CASSSTSGSGETQYF
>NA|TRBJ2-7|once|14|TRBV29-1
TGCAGCGCCAAAGACGACAGCATCTCCTACGAGCAGTACTTC
CSAKDDSISYEQYF
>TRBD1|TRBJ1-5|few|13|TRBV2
TGTGCCAGCAGACCGGACAGGGGCCAGCCCCAGCATTTT
CASRPDRGQPQHF
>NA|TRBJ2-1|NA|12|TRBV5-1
TGCGCCAGCAGCGGACTTTCTAATGAGCAGTTCTTC
CASSGLSNEQFF
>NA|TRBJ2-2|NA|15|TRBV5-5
TGTGCCAGCAGCTTGGCCGGGCGGGGAAACGGGGAGCTGTTTTTT
CASSLAGRGNGELFF
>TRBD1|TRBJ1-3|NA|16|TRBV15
TGTGCCACCAGCGAGGTCGGACAGGTCCCTGGAAACACCATATATTTT
CATSEVGQVPGNTIYF
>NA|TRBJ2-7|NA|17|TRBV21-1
TGTGCCAGCAGCAAAAGCTTCACTAGCGGCCAGGGGGACGAGCAGTACTTC
CASSKSFTSGQGDEQYF
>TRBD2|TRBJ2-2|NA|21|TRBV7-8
TGTGCCAGCAGCTATGAACCGGGACTAGCGGGAGGGCCCTCTATCGCCGGGGAGCTGTTTTTT
CASSYEPGLAGGPSIAGELFF
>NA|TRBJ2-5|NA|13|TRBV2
TGTGCCAGCAGTGAGACGGGGAGGGAGACCCAGTACTTC
CASSETGRETQYF
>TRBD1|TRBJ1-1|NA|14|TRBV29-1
TGCAGCGTAGCCCAGGGGGCGGGCGACACTGAAGCTTTCTTT
CSVAQGAGDTEAFF
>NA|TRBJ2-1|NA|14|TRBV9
TGTGCCAGCAGCCAGGACTCCATCCCAAATGGGCAGTTCTTC
CASSQDSIPNGQFF
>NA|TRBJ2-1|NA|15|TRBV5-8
TGTGCCAGCAGCATTACCGGGACATCTTACAATGAGCAGTTCTTC
CASSITGTSYNEQFF
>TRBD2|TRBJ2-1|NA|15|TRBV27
TGTGCCAGCAGTCCTCGGACAGCGGGAGGCGATGAGCAGTTCTTC
CASSPRTAGGDEQFF
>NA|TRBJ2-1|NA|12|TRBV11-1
TGTGCCAGCAGCGAGGGCGGATATGAGCAGTTCTTC
CASSEGGYEQFF
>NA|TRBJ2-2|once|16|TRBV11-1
TGTGCCAGTAGCTGGGGGGGCCCGCTAATGACCGGGGAGCTGTTTTTT
CASSWGGPLMTGELFF
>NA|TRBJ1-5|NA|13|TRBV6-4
TGTGCCAGCAGTGAACAGGCGAATCAGCCCCAGCATTTT
CASSEQANQPQHF
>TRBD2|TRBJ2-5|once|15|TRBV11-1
TGTGCCAGCAGGACTAGCGGGGGGGCCCGGGAGACCCAGTACTTC
CASRTSGGARETQYF
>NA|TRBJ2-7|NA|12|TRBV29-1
TGCAGCGCCCGAGGCCTCGGCCACGAGCAGTACTTC
CSARGLGHEQYF
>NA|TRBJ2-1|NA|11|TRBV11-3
TGTGCCAGCAGCTTAGGGCCCGAGCAGTTCTTC
CASSLGPEQFF
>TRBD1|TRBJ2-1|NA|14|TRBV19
TGTGCCAGTCGGGACAGGGGGAGCTACAATGAGCAGTTCTTC
CASRDRGSYNEQFF
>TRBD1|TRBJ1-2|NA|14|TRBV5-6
TGTGCCAGCAGCAGCCCGGGACAGGGCGATGGCTACACCTTC
CASSSPGQGDGYTF
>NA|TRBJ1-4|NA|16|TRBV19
TGTGCCAGTAGTATATCCCTAACAGGCAACGATGAAAAACTGTTTTTT
CASSISLTGNDEKLFF
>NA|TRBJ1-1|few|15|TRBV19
TGTGCCAGTAGTGTTAGGGGTAAGGGTGGCACTGAAGCTTTCTTT
CASSVRGKGGTEAFF
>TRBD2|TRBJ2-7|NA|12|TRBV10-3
TGTGCCATCGCCCGGGAGGCCTACGAGCAGTACTTC
CAIAREAYEQYF
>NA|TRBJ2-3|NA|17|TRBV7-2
TGTGCCAGCAGCTTAGCATATGTGACAGTCAGCACAGATACGCAGTATTTT
CASSLAYVTVSTDTQYF
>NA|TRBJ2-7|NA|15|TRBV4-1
TGCGCCAGCAGCCAAGATCCCGGGTCCCTTGACGAGCAGTACTTC
CASSQDPGSLDEQYF
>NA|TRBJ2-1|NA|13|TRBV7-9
TGTGCCAGCAGCCCCCCAGGGGCCAGTGAGCAGTTCTTC
CASSPPGASEQFF
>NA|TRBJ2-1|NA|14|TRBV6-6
TGTGCCAGCAGAAAGGGGGGGGCTGTCAATGAGCAGTTCTTC
CASRKGGAVNEQFF
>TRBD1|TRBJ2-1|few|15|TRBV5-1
TGCGCCAGCAGCTCGACACAGGGGATCTACAATGAGCAGTTCTTC
CASSSTQGIYNEQFF
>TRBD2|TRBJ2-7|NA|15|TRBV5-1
TGCGCCAGCAGCTTGCTAGCGGGAGGGCCTTACGAGCAGTACTTC
CASSLLAGGPYEQYF
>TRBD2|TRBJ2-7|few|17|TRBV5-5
TGTGCCAGCAGCTTGGCTTTTGCGGGGGGACCTACCTACGAGCAGTACTTC
CASSLAFAGGPTYEQYF
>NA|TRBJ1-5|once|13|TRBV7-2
TGTGCCAGCAGCTCAGAGGAAAATCAGCCCCAGCATTTT
CASSSEENQPQHF
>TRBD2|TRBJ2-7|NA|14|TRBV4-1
TGCGCCAGCAGCGTAACTAGCGGTTCGTACGAGCAGTACTTC
CASSVTSGSYEQYF
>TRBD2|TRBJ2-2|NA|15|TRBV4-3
TGCGCCAGCAGCCAAGGACTAGCGGACACCGGGGAACTGTTTTTT
CASSQGLADTGELFF
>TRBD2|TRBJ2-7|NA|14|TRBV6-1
TGTGCCAGAGGGACTAGCGGGACCCCACAGGAGCAGTACTTC
CARGTSGTPQEQYF
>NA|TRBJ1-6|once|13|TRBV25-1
TGTGCCAGCGGGGACTGGGGGAATTCACCCCTCCACTTT
CASGDWGNSPLHF
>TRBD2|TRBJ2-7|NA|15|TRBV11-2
TGTGCCAGCAGCTTAGAGACGGGAGGTTGGTACGAGCAGTACTTC
CASSLETGGWYEQYF
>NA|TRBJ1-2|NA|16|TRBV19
TGTGCCAGTAGTATAGAACCGACAGCGACAAACTATGGCTACACCTTC
CASSIEPTATNYGYTF
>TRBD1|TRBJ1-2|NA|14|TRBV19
TGTGCCAGTAGTACGCCGGGACAGGGAGTTGGCTACACCTTC
CASSTPGQGVGYTF
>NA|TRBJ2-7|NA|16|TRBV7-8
TGTGCCAGCAGCTTAGCTCTAGGGGCCTCCTCCTACGAGCAGTACTTC
CASSLALGASSYEQYF
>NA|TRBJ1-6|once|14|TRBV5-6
TGTGCCAGCAGCTTGGGCATACCGGGTTCACCCCTCCACTTT
CASSLGIPGSPLHF
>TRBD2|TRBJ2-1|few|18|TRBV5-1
TGCGCCAGCAGCAAGGGACTAGCGGGGGGGAGCTCCTACAATGAGCAGTTCTTC
CASSKGLAGGSSYNEQFF
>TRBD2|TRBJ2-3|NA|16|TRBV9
TGTGCCAGCAGCGTTCGACTAGCGGGGAACACAGATACGCAGTATTTT
CASSVRLAGNTDTQYF
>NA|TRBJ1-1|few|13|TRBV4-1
TGCGCCAGCAGACGACAGGAGAACACTGAAGCTTTCTTT
CASRRQENTEAFF
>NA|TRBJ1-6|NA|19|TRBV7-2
TGTGCCAGCAGCTTATTGGTGCCGGGATTGAGCTCCTATAATTCACCCCTCCACTTT
CASSLLVPGLSSYNSPLHF
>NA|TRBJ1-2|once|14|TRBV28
TGTGCCAGCAGTTTAAGGGGGTACCAGCATGGCTACACCTTC
CASSLRGYQHGYTF
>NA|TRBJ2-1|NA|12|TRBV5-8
TGTGCCAGCGACAGAAGGTATAATGAGCAGTTCTTC
CASDRRYNEQFF
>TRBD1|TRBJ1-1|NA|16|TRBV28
TGTGCCAGTCTCAACCGGGACAGGGTGTGGTCCCCTGAAGCTTTCTTT
CASLNRDRVWSPEAFF
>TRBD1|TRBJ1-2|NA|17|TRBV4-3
TGCGCCAGCAGCCAAGACACCTCACAGGGGCGGGCTATTGGCTACACCTTC
CASSQDTSQGRAIGYTF
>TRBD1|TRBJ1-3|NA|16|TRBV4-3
TGCGCCAGCAGCCAAGATCTTAGGACAGGGGGAAACACCATATATTTT
CASSQDLRTGGNTIYF